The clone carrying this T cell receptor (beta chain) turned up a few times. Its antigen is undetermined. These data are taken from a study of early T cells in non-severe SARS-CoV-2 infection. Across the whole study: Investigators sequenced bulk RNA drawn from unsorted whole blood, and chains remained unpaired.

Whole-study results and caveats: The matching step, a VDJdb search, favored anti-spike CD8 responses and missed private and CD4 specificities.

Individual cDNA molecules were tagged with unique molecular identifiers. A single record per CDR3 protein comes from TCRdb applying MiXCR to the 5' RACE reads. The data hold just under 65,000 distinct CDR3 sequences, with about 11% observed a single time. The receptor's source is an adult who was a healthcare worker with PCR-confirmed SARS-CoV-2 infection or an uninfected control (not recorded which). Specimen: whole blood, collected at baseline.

DNA for the CDR3: TGCGCCAGCAGCTTGGCAGGGGTCGGGACTTTCTTT. It specifies CASSLAGVGTFF. The chain links TRBV5-1 to TRBJ1-1; weak D call: TRBD1 (6 bases). Germline V gives CDR1 SGHRS, CDR2 YFSETQ. CDR3 length: 12 amino acids. V lost 0 bases, J lost 12 bases, and 12 bases lay in between.